These T cell receptor beta chains were read from a single sample in a study of shared clonotypes between healthy human individuals. TCRdb's copy holds only in-frame clones and misses some; the assay was immunoSEQ multiplex PCR. The table shows over a million clones, with around 76% occurring only once. Sequencing was carried out using memory CD4+ T cells sorted from blood. These receptors came from a man between 18 and 29 years old in good health. Both conserved end residues are part of each CDR3. The D gene is left open where the match is weak. Not all rows give a size; the values are once, few, many and, for expanded clones, a class.

V gene	D gene	clone size	J gene	CDR3 length	CDR3 DNA	CDR3 protein
TRBV15	.	.	TRBJ1-4	14	TGTGCCACCAGCAGAGCCGCAACTAATGAAAAACTGTTTTTT	CATSRAATNEKLFF
TRBV7-2	.	.	TRBJ2-2	11	TGTGCCAGCAGCGCCCCCGGGGAGCTGTTTTTT	CASSAPGELFF
TRBV9	.	few	TRBJ2-3	15	TGTGCCAGCAGCGTAGCGGGTAGCTGGGGAGATACGCAGTATTTT	CASSVAGSWGDTQYF
TRBV28	TRBD2	few	TRBJ2-5	18	TGTGCCAGCAGCCGATCACTGACTAGCGGGGGGTATGGGGAGACCCAGTACTTC	CASSRSLTSGGYGETQYF
TRBV10-3	TRBD1	.	TRBJ2-1	15	TGTGCCATCAGTGAGACTACGGGACAGGGGAATGAGCAGTTCTTC	CAISETTGQGNEQFF
TRBV5-4	.	once	TRBJ2-7	14	TGTGCCAGCAGCTTGGGGACTAACCCCTACGAGCAGTACTTC	CASSLGTNPYEQYF
TRBV5-1	.	.	TRBJ1-1	15	TGCGCCAGCAGCCCCGGGACTTTAGCGAACACTGAAGCTTTCTTT	CASSPGTLANTEAFF
TRBV11-2	.	few	TRBJ2-6	15	TGTGCCAGCAGTCAAAACAGGGCTGGGGCCAACGTCCTGACTTTC	CASSQNRAGANVLTF
TRBV5-1	.	.	TRBJ2-7	14	TGCGCCAGCAGCTTGAACGGGGGGCGGAACGAGCAGTACTTC	CASSLNGGRNEQYF
TRBV25-1	.	.	TRBJ2-5	13	TGTGCCAGCAGTGAGGCTGGACAAGAGACCCAGTACTTC	CASSEAGQETQYF
TRBV2	TRBD2	many	TRBJ2-3	15	TGTGCCAGCAGACAACTAGCGGGTATCACAGATACGCAGTATTTT	CASRQLAGITDTQYF
TRBV2	TRBD1	.	TRBJ2-5	15	TGTGCCAGCAGTGAAACAGGGGCAACAGGAGAGACCCAGTACTTC	CASSETGATGETQYF
TRBV2	TRBD2	.	TRBJ2-1	14	TGTGCCAGCCATACGGCTAGCGGCAACAATGAGCAGTTCTTC	CASHTASGNNEQFF
TRBV13	.	many	TRBJ2-2	15	TGTGCCAGCAGGGACCCAGGGGATCGCGCCGGGGAGCTGTTTTTT	CASRDPGDRAGELFF
TRBV5-6	.	.	TRBJ1-2	15	TGTGCCAGCAGCCCCCCCCCGGGGGCCAACTATGGCTACACCTTC	CASSPPPGANYGYTF
TRBV2	.	.	TRBJ2-5	12	TGTGCCAGCAGTGGACAACAAGAGACCCAGTACTTC	CASSGQQETQYF
TRBV11-2	TRBD1	.	TRBJ1-6	19	TGTGCCAGCAGCCTAGTGAGCGCCGGGACAGGGGCCTATAATTCACCCCTCCACTTT	CASSLVSAGTGAYNSPLHF
TRBV7-2	.	.	TRBJ2-1	13	TGTGCCAGCAGCTTAGGCCCTATCAATGAGCAGTTCTTC	CASSLGPINEQFF
TRBV6-1	.	once	TRBJ2-3	15	TGTGCCAGCAGTGAACCCGGAACCAGGCCAGATACGCAGTATTTT	CASSEPGTRPDTQYF
TRBV11-2	TRBD1	.	TRBJ2-2	16	TGTGCCAGCAGCTTACTCGCAGGGGGCAACACCGGGGAGCTGTTTTTT	CASSLLAGGNTGELFF
TRBV5-4	TRBD2	once	TRBJ2-1	15	TGTGCCGTAGGTATAGCGGGAGGGCCTTACAATGAGCAGTTCTTC	CAVGIAGGPYNEQFF
TRBV18	TRBD1	.	TRBJ2-1	16	TGTGCCAGCTCACCACCGGTGGGGACAGGGGGCAATGAGCAGTTCTTC	CASSPPVGTGGNEQFF
TRBV7-2	TRBD2	.	TRBJ2-7	15	TGTGCCAGCAGCTCGGGACTAGCGGGAGAGGGCGAGCAGTACTTC	CASSSGLAGEGEQYF
TRBV4-3	.	.	TRBJ2-7	18	TGCGCCAGCAGCCAGGGGGCAGGGCAGGGAGTTGTCCGCAACGAGCAGTACTTC	CASSQGAGQGVVRNEQYF
TRBV5-6	.	.	TRBJ1-1	15	TGTGCCAGCAGCTTGGGGAGTCGGGGGAACACTGAAGCTTTCTTT	CASSLGSRGNTEAFF
TRBV15	.	.	TRBJ2-6	19	TGTGCCACCAGCAGATTTACAGGAGAAATAATCTCTGGGGCCAACGTCCTGACTTTC	CATSRFTGEIISGANVLTF
TRBV25-1	TRBD1	.	TRBJ2-5	15	TGTGCCAGCACCTACGGGGACAGGGGACAAGAGACCCAGTACTTC	CASTYGDRGQETQYF
TRBV5-1	.	.	TRBJ2-2	14	TGCGCCAGCAGCTTCGAGGGCCACACCGGGGAGCTGTTTTTT	CASSFEGHTGELFF
TRBV7-9	.	few	TRBJ2-7	15	TGTGCCAGCAGCTTCGGCCCCCAGGGGAGCTACGAGCAGTACTTC	CASSFGPQGSYEQYF
TRBV7-2	.	once	TRBJ2-7	13	TGTGCCAGCAGCCCGACTAGGTTCTACGAGCAGTACTTC	CASSPTRFYEQYF
TRBV9	.	.	TRBJ1-1	13	TGTGCCAGCAGCGTTCAGGGTGGAACTGAAGCTTTCTTT	CASSVQGGTEAFF
TRBV11-2	.	.	TRBJ2-2	17	TGTGCCAGCAGCTTAGTTATTGGGCGGGCCGTTGCCGGGGAGCTGTTTTTT	CASSLVIGRAVAGELFF
TRBV27	.	.	TRBJ2-1	14	TGTGCCAGCAGTTCGCCCCGGATATGGGGGGAGCAGTTCTTC	CASSSPRIWGEQFF
TRBV2	TRBD2	.	TRBJ2-3	17	TGTGCCAGCAGTGACTCAGTCAGCGGGAGTAGCACAGATACGCAGTATTTT	CASSDSVSGSSTDTQYF
TRBV2	TRBD2	.	TRBJ2-3	14	TGTGCCAGCAGTGAAGGGCGGGGGGGAGATACGCAGTATTTT	CASSEGRGGDTQYF
TRBV7-9	TRBD1	.	TRBJ2-7	13	TGTGCCAGCAGCCATCAGGGGGACGGCGAGCAGTACTTC	CASSHQGDGEQYF
TRBV5-1	.	.	TRBJ2-7	14	TGCGCCAGCAGCTTGGAGGTGACCTCCTACGAGCAGTACTTC	CASSLEVTSYEQYF
TRBV7-2	TRBD2	.	TRBJ2-7	15	TGTGCCAGCAGCTCCCAGGGACTAGCGGGAGTCGAGCAGTACTTC	CASSSQGLAGVEQYF
TRBV6-5	.	.	TRBJ1-4	15	TGTGCCAGCAGTTACGTACAGGGCTCTAATGAAAAACTGTTTTTT	CASSYVQGSNEKLFF
TRBV25-1	.	.	TRBJ2-5	16	TGTGCCAGCAGTGCATCAGGACGTGGACCTAAAGAGACCCAGTACTTC	CASSASGRGPKETQYF
TRBV18	.	.	TRBJ1-5	15	TGTGCCAGCTCACCGAACGGTTATAGCAATCAGCCCCAGCATTTT	CASSPNGYSNQPQHF
TRBV5-4	.	.	TRBJ2-5	13	TGTGCCAGCAGCTCTGACTTGGGGCAGACCCAGTACTTC	CASSSDLGQTQYF
TRBV5-1	.	.	TRBJ1-2	14	TGCGCCAGCATGCGTGGGGATTTTAACTATGGCTACACCTTC	CASMRGDFNYGYTF
TRBV6-5	.	.	TRBJ2-6	15	TGTGCCAGCCGCGGAGGGGGTACTGGGGCCAACGTCCTGACTTTC	CASRGGGTGANVLTF
TRBV6-6	TRBD1	.	TRBJ2-5	15	TGTGCCAGCAGCCCCGGACAGGGGCTAGGAGAGACCCAGTACTTC	CASSPGQGLGETQYF
TRBV7-2	.	.	TRBJ2-1	11	TGTGCCAGCAGCCAACGGGGTGAGCAGTTCTTC	CASSQRGEQFF
TRBV4-1	.	few	TRBJ1-1	17	TGCGCCAGCAGCCATCCCGCCTCGGGAGGGGAGGGTACTGAAGCTTTCTTT	CASSHPASGGEGTEAFF
TRBV5-1	TRBD1	.	TRBJ2-3	14	TGCGCCAGCAGCTTGGCTCAGGGGGCGAATACGCAGTATTTT	CASSLAQGANTQYF
TRBV5-1	.	few	TRBJ1-2	14	TGCGCCAGCAGCTTGGGAATGGGGACCTATGGCTACACCTTC	CASSLGMGTYGYTF
TRBV19	.	.	TRBJ1-4	15	TGTGCCAGTAGCCTCGGATGGGGGGCTAATGAAAAACTGTTTTTT	CASSLGWGANEKLFF
TRBV29-1	.	.	TRBJ2-2	13	TGCAGCTCCTTGTGGGGGGACACCGGGGAGCTGTTTTTT	CSSLWGDTGELFF
TRBV5-1	.	.	TRBJ1-5	14	TGCGCCAGCAGCTTGGGAGGGGAGGGTCAGCCCCAGCATTTT	CASSLGGEGQPQHF
TRBV27	.	.	TRBJ1-1	13	TGTGCCAGCAGGCCGCCCTTGAACACTGAAGCTTTCTTT	CASRPPLNTEAFF